These 18 T cell receptor beta chains share one sample of origin, sequenced in a study of T cells in Graves' hyperthyroidism and ophthalmopathy. Amplified TCR beta CDR3 regions derived from RNA transcripts. The primer set for the first-round RT-PCR of the TCR CDR3 was HTBI. One entry per CDR3 protein results from TCRdb running MiXCR on the multiplex PCR reads. Among a few hundred thousand distinct CDR3 sequences, 15% to 20% were seen once, and the ten largest hold around 50%. Sequences were obtained from blood. These receptors were obtained from a woman in her forties or fifties with Graves' hyperthyroidism.

In this sample, this clonotype turned up many times. CDR3 sequence reads: CASTPRGGLGTDTQYF. Written as DNA, the CDR3 is TGTGCCAGCACCCCTAGAGGGGGGCTAGGCACAGATACGCAGTATTTT. The chain couples TRBV12-3 or TRBV12-4 to TRBJ2-3; D assignment may be TRBD1 or TRBD2 (6 bases each). Trimming cost V 7 bases and J 1 base, with 18 bases left between them. The CDR3 spans 16 residues.

The chain carries TRBV5-1 and TRBJ2-2; no reliable D call. The CDR3 is 13 residues long. CDR1 is SGHRS, CDR2 YFSETQ, per germline. The V end was cut by 4 bases, the J end by 5 bases, with 9 bases between. Written as DNA, the CDR3 is TGCGCCAGCAGCCCTGGAGTTACCGGGGAGCTGTTTTTT. Residues: CASSPGVTGELFF.

V is TRBV20-1 and J is TRBJ2-7; possible D gene TRBD2, 6 bases. CDR1 and CDR2 from the germline V gene are DFQATT and SNEGSKA (reference sequence). V lost 3 bases and J lost 2, with 11 bases in between. This CDR3 comprises 13 residues. CDR3 sequence reads: CSASSGETYEQYF. In DNA, the CDR3 is TGCAGTGCTAGTTCGGGAGAAACCTACGAGCAGTACTTC.

CDR3 loop: CAWATGLDQPQHF. The DNA for the CDR3 is TGTGCCTGGGCTACAGGTCTCGATCAGCCCCAGCATTTT. V gene TRBV30 combines with J gene TRBJ1-5; D possibly corresponds to TRBD1 (5 bases). The germline gives CDR1 GTSNPN, CDR2 SVGIG (reference sequence). V was clipped by 5 bases and J by 5 bases, with 13 bases between them. The CDR3 contains 13 residues.

Many counts were recorded for this clonotype. CDR3: CASSQDIQRGGRETQYF. The CDR3 DNA is TGTGCCAGCAGCCAAGATATCCAGCGGGGGGGCCGCGAGACCCAGTACTTC. This chain joins TRBV3-1 and TRBJ2-5; 10 bases map to TRBD2. Germline V gene lookup returns CDR1 LGHDT and CDR2 YNNKEL (reference sequence). The V and J ends lost 0 bases and 5 bases, in that order; junction bases with no gene match: 9. This CDR3 comprises 17 residues.

The genes are TRBV5-6 and TRBJ2-5; weak D call: TRBD2 (7 bases). The CDR3 covers 16 residues. Germline CDR1 and CDR2: SGHDT and YYEEEE. With 0 bases removed from V and 5 bases from J, the gap between germline ends came to 17 bases. CDR3 loop: CASSLVVGGGRETQYF. As DNA, the CDR3 is TGTGCCAGCAGCTTGGTGGTGGGGGGGGGCCGGGAGACCCAGTACTTC.

This chain uses TRBV10-3 with TRBJ2-2, with D unclear. Germline V CDR1 and CDR2: ENHRY, SYGVKD. This CDR3 has 11 residues. Trimming shortened V by 10 bases and J by 0 bases, and 3 bases separated the two germline ends. The CDR3 sequence is CATSNTGELFF. In DNA, the CDR3 is TGTGCCACCTCGAACACCGGGGAGCTGTTTTTT.

The V gene is TRBV20-1, the J gene TRBJ2-1; the match to TRBD2 covers 11 bases. V shed 6 bases, J shed 1 base, and the junction held 5 bases outside the gene matches. This CDR3 contains 15 residues. Germline CDR1 is DFQATT and CDR2 is SNEGSKA (reference sequence). The CDR3 region is CSAILAGDSYNEQFF. For the CDR3, the DNA is TGCAGTGCAATACTAGCGGGAGATTCCTACAATGAGCAGTTCTTC.

This clonotype was observed a few times. The chain links TRBV9 to TRBJ2-5; possible D gene TRBD2, 6 bases. The ends were cut back, 3 bases at V and 0 bases at J, with 9 bases in the middle. Germline V gene data show CDR1 as SGDLS and CDR2 as YYNGEE. The CDR3 has 14 residues. Here the CDR3 reads CASSEGLNQETQYF. CDR3 in DNA: TGTGCCAGCAGCGAGGGACTCAACCAAGAGACCCAGTACTTC.

The J gene is TRBJ1-2, the V gene TRBV29-1; 7 bases agree with TRBD1. The V and J ends lost 6 bases and 2 bases, in that order; junction bases with no gene match: 15. The germline gives CDR1 SQVTM, CDR2 ANQGSEA. The CDR3 is 16 residues long. CDR3 in amino acids: CSVAGTVEILNYGYTF. CDR3 DNA: TGCAGCGTAGCCGGGACAGTTGAAATATTGAACTATGGCTACACCTTC.

This clonotype turned up a few times. The V and J genes are TRBV20-1 and TRBJ2-7, with no clear D. The V gene lost 3 bases and the J gene lost 5 bases, with 11 bases spanning the gap. Germline V lookup: CDR1 DFQATT, CDR2 SNEGSKA (reference sequence). CDR3 length: 12 amino acids. The CDR3 loop is CSASAQWNEQYF. The CDR3 region has the DNA TGCAGTGCTAGTGCCCAGTGGAACGAGCAGTACTTC.

The chain recombines TRBV12-3 or TRBV12-4 with TRBJ1-6; a possible D gene is TRBD1 (5 bases). CDR3 length: 16 residues. V lost 6 bases, J lost 9 bases, and 21 bases lay in between. CDR3 nucleotide sequence: TGTGCCAGCAGCCTCGGGGGTTCCGGGACGAGTTCACCCCTCCACTTT. Encoded protein: CASSLGGSGTSSPLHF.

This clonotype appeared many times. This chain joins TRBV28 and TRBJ1-4; D not resolved. CDR1 MDHEN and CDR2 SYDVKM come from the germline V gene. The CDR3 sequence is 16 residues long. Trimming cost V 6 bases and J 0 bases, with 14 bases left between them. The CDR3 spells CASSHPRGTTNEKLFF. CDR3 nucleotide sequence: TGTGCCAGCAGCCACCCCCGCGGGACAACTAATGAAAAACTGTTTTTT.

V usage is TRBV5-1 and J usage is TRBJ2-2; D call uncertain. CDR3 length equals 14 residues. The V end was cut by 3 bases, the J end by 1 base, with 7 bases between. Germline V gene sequence: CDR1 SGHRS, CDR2 YFSETQ. CDR3: CASSSTVNTGELFF. CDR3 coding DNA: TGCGCCAGCAGCTCGACGGTGAACACCGGGGAGCTGTTTTTT.

This chain connects TRBV20-1 to TRBJ2-5; 7 bases line up with TRBD1. The V gene's germline CDR1 is DFQATT and CDR2 SNEGSKA (reference sequence). The CDR3 length is 13 residues. The CDR3 bases are TGCAGCGCTGGGACAGACCTACAAGAGACCCAGTACTTC. Protein sequence: CSAGTDLQETQYF.

The table lists this clonotype with many counts. The V call is TRBV18, the J call TRBJ1-2; D may be TRBD1 (6 bases). CDR1 and CDR2 from the germline V gene are KGHSH and LQKENI. V lost 0 bases and J lost 4, with 9 bases in between. CDR3 size: 14 residues. The CDR3 DNA reads TGTGCCAGCTCACCACCTACAGGGACCTATGGCTACACCTTC. Translated: CASSPPTGTYGYTF.

The CDR3 is CASSSLPGQDGYTF. In DNA, the CDR3 is TGTGCCAGCAGCTCCTTACCGGGACAAGATGGCTACACCTTC. The chain is built from TRBV5-5 and TRBJ1-2, with TRBD1 as a possible D gene (6 bases). V was shortened by 3 bases and J by 6 bases, with 15 bases between the two germline ends. Germline CDR1 and CDR2: SGHKS and YYEKEE (reference sequence). This CDR3 is 14 amino acids long.

This clonotype appeared a few times. The J gene is TRBJ2-3, the V gene TRBV6-1, with 9 bases that match TRBD2. CDR3 length equals 13 residues. With V trimmed by 5 bases and J by 7 bases, 4 bases remained unmatched. Germline V gene sequence: CDR1 MNHNS, CDR2 SASEGT. The CDR3 DNA reads as TGTGCCAGCAGTAAGACTAGCGGCAATACGCAGTATTTT. This gives the protein CASSKTSGNTQYF.